The 28 T cell receptor beta chains below come from one sample, sequenced in a study of CD8 T cells in Susac syndrome. RNA, at about 0.45 to 1 ug, was reverse transcribed with random hexamers. MiXCR, run by TCRdb on the immunoSEQ multiplex PCR reads, gives a single entry per CDR3 protein. The sample lists approximately 230,000 distinct CDR3 sequences; roughly 93% were seen once. Material: CD4+ T cells from PBMCs. Receptors originate from a human donor with multiple sclerosis.

The rearrangement joins TRBV10-3 to TRBJ2-7; D not resolved. CDR1 ENHRY and CDR2 SYGVKD come from the germline V gene. V was clipped by 10 bases and J by 2 bases, with 12 bases between them. CDR3 size: 12 residues. The CDR3 DNA sequence: TGTGCCACCGAGGACGGCACCTACGAGCAGTACTTC. Amino acids: CATEDGTYEQYF.

This chain joins TRBV11-3 and TRBJ2-3; a possible D gene is TRBD1 (6 bases). The V end lost 5 bases, the J end lost 2 bases, and 14 bases lay between the germline ends. Germline-derived CDR1 and CDR2 are SGHNT and YENEEA. This CDR3 spans 15 amino acids. The CDR3 nucleotides are TGTGCCAGCAGCCTGGACAGTACCTTCACAGATACGCAGTATTTT. It yields the protein CASSLDSTFTDTQYF.

The chain carries TRBV2 and TRBJ2-3; the D is unclear. Trimming pared 4 bases from V and 3 bases from J, leaving 11 bases between. The CDR3 is 14 amino acids. Germline CDR1 is SNHLY and CDR2 is FYNNEI. The DNA of the CDR3 is TGTGCCAGCAGTGTGGTCCTCCCGACAGATACGCAGTATTTT. This gives the protein CASSVVLPTDTQYF.

V is TRBV20-1 and J is TRBJ1-1; D is possibly TRBD1 (6 bases). Germline loops: CDR1 DFQATT, CDR2 SNEGSKA (reference sequence). CDR3 length: 12 residues. Trimming shortened V by 1 base and J by 3 bases, and 6 bases separated the two germline ends. The CDR3 sequence is CSARAGDTEAFF. The CDR3 nucleotides read TGCAGTGCTAGAGCAGGGGACACTGAAGCTTTCTTT.

This clonotype was detected once. The genes are TRBV6-1 and TRBJ2-4; TRBD2 agrees at 10 bases. V shed 6 bases and J 0 bases; nucleotides not matched to a gene: 8. CDR3 length: 17 residues. Germline CDR1 reads MNHNS; CDR2 reads SASEGT. The CDR3 is CASSHQGLAEAKNIQYF. For the CDR3, the DNA is TGTGCCAGCAGCCACCAAGGACTAGCGGAAGCCAAAAACATTCAGTACTTC.

V usage is TRBV6-1 and J usage is TRBJ2-4; D not certain. V was pared by 6 bases and J by 1 base, with 22 bases between. CDR1 is MNHNS and CDR2 is SASEGT in the germline V gene. The CDR3 is made up of 18 amino acids. CDR3 sequence (DNA): TGTGCCAGCAGCCTATTATGGACGGTTGGGGTGGCCAAAAACATTCAGTACTTC. Protein sequence: CASSLLWTVGVAKNIQYF.

The chain combines TRBV3-1 with TRBJ1-2; D possibly corresponds to TRBD1 (6 bases). The CDR3 covers 15 residues. Germline V gives CDR1 LGHDT, CDR2 YNNKEL (reference sequence). V shed 0 bases and J shed 0 bases, with 8 bases lying between them. The CDR3 reads CASSQEGGANYGYTF. For the CDR3, the DNA is TGTGCCAGCAGCCAAGAAGGGGGAGCTAACTATGGCTACACCTTC.

For this clonotype: One end of the junction fails to match germline, which may point to a read error. This chain connects TRBV24-1 to TRBJ2-3; D could derive from TRBD1 or TRBD2 (7 bases each). CDR1 is KGHDR and CDR2 is SFDVKD in the germline V gene. This CDR3 spans 14 amino acids. In DNA, the CDR3 is TGTGCCACCAGTGATCCGCGGGGGACAGCTACGCAGTATTTT. Translating it yields CATSDPRGTATQYF.

V is TRBV20-1 and J is TRBJ1-4; 7 bases align to TRBD1. Trimming cost V 1 base and J 2 bases; bases outside gene matches: 4. Germline V gives CDR1 DFQATT, CDR2 SNEGSKA (reference sequence). The CDR3 covers 15 residues. In DNA, the CDR3 is TGCAGTGCTAGAGGGCAGGGGGTCACTAATGAAAAACTGTTTTTT. Its protein is CSARGQGVTNEKLFF.

The chain combines TRBV19 with TRBJ2-2; 7 nucleotides line up with TRBD2. The germline gives CDR1 LNHDA, CDR2 SQIVND (reference sequence). This CDR3 has 17 residues. V shed 3 bases, J shed 1 base, and the junction held 8 bases outside the gene matches. The CDR3 nucleotides are TGTGCCAGTAGTATGGGCGCTAGCGGTAAGAACACCGGGGAGCTGTTTTTT. Translated: CASSMGASGKNTGELFF.

There are a few counts of this clonotype. The chain couples TRBV30 to TRBJ1-1; no clear D gene. CDR1 is GTSNPN and CDR2 is SVGIG in the germline V gene (reference sequence). CDR3 length: 12 residues. V lost 0 bases, J lost 5 bases, and 7 bases lay in between. DNA of the CDR3: TGTGCCTGGAGTGTACGGGATACTGAAGCTTTCTTT. Translation: CAWSVRDTEAFF.

The chain employs TRBV5-4 and TRBJ2-5; no definite D call. CDR3 length: 12 amino acids. Germline-derived CDR1 and CDR2 are SGHNT and YYREEE (reference sequence). Trimming pared 5 bases from V and 5 bases from J, leaving 10 bases between. The CDR3 is CASSFGRETQYF. For the CDR3, the DNA is TGTGCCAGCAGTTTTGGTCGGGAGACCCAGTACTTC.

The J gene is TRBJ1-1, the V gene TRBV2; 7 bases align to TRBD1. The trim removed 8 bases at V and 3 bases at J, leaving 6 bases unmatched. Per germline, CDR1 SNHLY and CDR2 FYNNEI. The CDR3 length is 13 residues. In nucleotides, the CDR3 is TGTGCCAGCGAGAGCGACAGGGACACTGAAGCTTTCTTT. Its protein product is CASESDRDTEAFF.

V and J are TRBV18 and TRBJ2-5; 14 bases fit TRBD2. Germline lookup yields CDR1 KGHSH and CDR2 LQKENI. The J segment lost 1 base and the V segment lost 2 bases, leaving 3 bases of the junction unmatched. CDR3 length: 17 residues. The CDR3 DNA follows: TGTGCCAGCTCACCAGGGACTAGCGGGGGATTCCAAGAGACCCAGTACTTC. It yields the protein CASSPGTSGGFQETQYF.

The chain combines TRBV5-1 with TRBJ2-1; no reliable D call. The V gene lost 5 bases and the J gene lost 0 bases, with 12 bases spanning the gap. The CDR3 is 15 residues long. The germline V gene encodes CDR1 SGHRS and CDR2 YFSETQ. The CDR3 here is CASREGMGSYNEQFF. CDR3 coding DNA: TGCGCCAGCAGAGAAGGGATGGGCTCCTACAATGAGCAGTTCTTC.

The chain recombines TRBV5-4 with TRBJ1-2; 8 bases are shared with TRBD1. Losses at the gene ends were 6 bases for V and 2 bases for J; bases not matched to a gene: 12. This CDR3 contains 16 residues. The germline gives CDR1 SGHNT, CDR2 YYREEE (reference sequence). In nucleotides, the CDR3 is TGTGCCAGCATCCATTCACCGGACAGGGCAAACTATGGCTACACCTTC. Amino acid sequence: CASIHSPDRANYGYTF.

The V and J genes are TRBV20-1 and TRBJ1-2; D unresolved. The germline gives CDR1 DFQATT, CDR2 SNEGSKA (reference sequence). The CDR3 has 13 amino acids. Trimming stripped 3 bases from V and 0 bases from J, with 8 bases between. CDR3 sequence: CSARGLSNYGYTF. The CDR3 DNA reads TGCAGTGCTAGGGGTCTTTCTAACTATGGCTACACCTTC.

V is TRBV2 and J is TRBJ2-3; 8 bases fit TRBD2. CDR3 length: 16 amino acids. Germline trimming cut 6 bases from V and 7 bases from J; bases unmatched to any gene: 15. CDR1 is SNHLY, CDR2 FYNNEI, per germline. CDR3 residues: CASSPGGTPLGHTQYF. The CDR3, as DNA: TGTGCCAGCAGCCCGGGGGGGACCCCCCTTGGGCATACGCAGTATTTT.

This clonotype was found a few times. The chain links TRBV20-1 to TRBJ2-2, with D possibly matching TRBD2 (7 bases). Trimming took off 3 bases at V and 5 bases at J, with 13 bases between the two ends. The CDR3 has 14 amino acids. Germline V gene data show CDR1 as DFQATT and CDR2 as SNEGSKA (reference sequence). The CDR3 DNA reads TGCAGTGCTAGGGAAAGGGGGGGGACCGGGGAGCTGTTTTTT. Its protein product is CSARERGGTGELFF.

The chain combines TRBV6-6 with TRBJ1-1; D is uncertain. The germline V and J ends were trimmed by 5 bases and 4 bases, with 14 bases remaining between them. The germline CDR1 and CDR2 sequences are MNHNY and SVGAGI (reference sequence). The CDR3 consists of 14 residues. CDR3 sequence: CASSLGGSSTEAFF. DNA of the CDR3: TGTGCCAGCAGTCTGGGAGGTTCAAGCACTGAAGCTTTCTTT.

This clonotype has just a few counts. This CDR3 is CASRAGGTDTQYF. As DNA, the CDR3 is TGTGCCAGTAGGGCGGGGGGCACAGATACGCAGTATTTT. V and J are TRBV19 and TRBJ2-3; 7 bases fit TRBD2. Germline-derived CDR1 and CDR2 are LNHDA and SQIVND (reference sequence). This CDR3 is 13 amino acids long. With V trimmed by 6 bases and J by 1 base, 1 base remained unmatched.

In DNA, the CDR3 is TGCAGCGTCTCGGTGGGTAATGAAGGAAAACTGTTTTTT. Its protein product is CSVSVGNEGKLFF. The V gene is TRBV29-1, the J gene TRBJ1-4; D uncertain. Trimming took 6 bases from V and 10 from J, leaving 18 bases between them. The germline V gene encodes CDR1 SQVTM and CDR2 ANQGSEA. This CDR3 is 13 amino acids long.

The V and J genes are TRBV16 and TRBJ2-7; D not certain. Germline V gives CDR1 KGHSY, CDR2 FQNENV. The CDR3 has 11 amino acids. The V gene lost 2 bases and the J gene lost 6 bases, with 5 bases spanning the gap. CDR3 sequence: CASSQDIEQYV. Here the CDR3 DNA reads TGTGCCAGCAGCCAAGATATCGAGCAGTACGTC.

The chain links TRBV30 to TRBJ2-3; no definite D call. The V gene's germline CDR1 is GTSNPN and CDR2 SVGIG (reference sequence). V lost 0 bases and J 7 bases, leaving 8 bases between the germline ends. The CDR3 totals 12 residues. For the CDR3, the DNA is TGTGCCTGGAGTGTAGAGCCGAATACGCAGTATTTT. Translated: CAWSVEPNTQYF.

The chain combines TRBV7-2 with TRBJ2-2, with 10 positions matching TRBD2. Germline CDR1 and CDR2: SGHTA and FQGNSA. V lost 3 bases to trimming and J lost 0 bases; unmatched junction nucleotides: 4. The CDR3 has 17 amino acids. CDR3 DNA: TGTGCCAGCAGCTTCTCTAGCGGGGGCGCGAACACCGGGGAGCTGTTTTTT. This codes for CASSFSSGGANTGELFF.

The chain recombines TRBV6-5 with TRBJ2-5; D perhaps matches TRBD2 (5 bases). The CDR3 has 14 amino acids. V lost 6 bases, J lost 5 bases, and 16 bases lay in between. Germline CDR1 MNHEY, CDR2 SVGAGI. CDR3 in DNA: TGTGCCAGCAGGACCGGACGCCCGGGGGAGACCCAGTACTTC. Translation gives CASRTGRPGETQYF.

This clonotype showed up just once. This chain joins TRBV30 and TRBJ1-2, with D possibly matching TRBD1 (5 bases). The CDR3 runs 13 residues. The germline V gene has CDR1 GTSNPN and CDR2 SVGIG (reference sequence). Deletions cut 0 bases from V and 6 bases from J, with 11 bases between. This CDR3 is CAWSVRGDDGYTF. The DNA for the CDR3 is TGTGCCTGGAGTGTACGGGGGGATGATGGCTACACCTTC.

The gene calls are TRBV9 and TRBJ1-4; tentative D call: TRBD1 (6 bases). Germline CDR1 SGDLS, CDR2 YYNGEE. Trimming cost V 4 bases and J 2 bases, with 15 bases left between them. The CDR3 is 16 amino acids. For the CDR3, the DNA is TGTGCCAGCAGCTCGGGGGGGGGCCGGACTAATGAAAAACTGTTTTTT. Amino acid sequence: CASSSGGGRTNEKLFF.